These 21 T cell receptor beta chains came from one sample sequenced in a study of CD8+ T cells in alopecia areata. Extraction and reverse transcription of RNA yielded cDNA as the sequencing template. Some clones are missing from TCRdb's copy, which holds only in-frame ones; the method was immunoSEQ multiplex PCR. The sample yields about 150,000 clones, around 87% seen once. The sequencing here drew on CD8+ T cells sorted from blood, taken at week 0. These receptors were collected from a human donor with alopecia areata.

The V and J genes are TRBV13 and TRBJ2-7, with D hard to call. The CDR3 runs 17 residues. Trimming stripped 5 bases from V and 0 bases from J, with 20 bases between. Germline V gene data show CDR1 as PRHDT and CDR2 as FYEKMQ (reference sequence). The CDR3: CASSPPTLYGFSYEQYF. The CDR3 coding sequence is TGTGCCAGCAGCCCCCCGACCCTTTATGGATTCTCCTACGAGCAGTACTTC.

The rearrangement links TRBV7-9 to TRBJ2-7, with a weak D call TRBD1 (6 bases). The ends were cut back, 7 bases at V and 3 bases at J, with 13 bases in the middle. Germline V gene data show CDR1 as SEHNR and CDR2 as FQNEAQ (reference sequence). This CDR3 is built from 13 residues. CDR3 nucleotides: TGTGCCAGCACCGCCGACAGGATCTACGAGCAGTACTTC. This sequence encodes CASTADRIYEQYF. The entire variable domain, with the rest obtained from reference TRBV7-9 and TRBJ2-7, is as follows: DTGVSQNPRHKITKRGQNVTFRCDPISEHNRLYWYRQTLGQGPEFLTYFQNEAQLEKSRLLSDRFSAERPKGSFSTLEIQRTEQGDSAMYLCASTADRIYEQYFGPGTRLTVT.

The CDR3 is CSVESRDRVTYEQYF. The CDR3 coding sequence is TGCAGCGTTGAATCCCGGGACAGGGTAACCTACGAGCAGTACTTC. The chain uses TRBV29-1 and TRBJ2-7; 9 nucleotides match TRBD1. Germline CDR1 is SQVTM and CDR2 is ANQGSEA. This CDR3 comprises 15 residues. J lost 2 bases, V lost 2 bases, and 7 bases had no gene match.

The V and J genes are TRBV29-1 and TRBJ2-7, with D maybe TRBD2 (6 bases). CDR1 and CDR2 (germline): SQVTM, ANQGSEA. The ends were cut back, 4 bases at V and 0 bases at J, with 10 bases in the middle. The CDR3 spans 13 residues. The CDR3 spells CSVVFGSSYEQYF. The CDR3 DNA is TGCAGCGTTGTGTTCGGGAGCTCCTACGAGCAGTACTTC.

The rearrangement uses TRBV5-1 and TRBJ2-7; TRBD2 matches at 8 bases. Looked up from germline, CDR1 is SGHRS and CDR2 is YFSETQ. This CDR3 is built from 15 residues. Trimming at V came to 0 bases and at J to 6 bases, leaving 8 bases not matched to a gene. CDR3 region: CASSLASGGPVEQYF. The CDR3 bases are TGCGCCAGCAGCTTGGCCAGCGGGGGCCCAGTCGAGCAGTACTTC.

The chain joins TRBV5-1 to TRBJ2-1, with TRBD2 identical over 7 bases. Germline V CDR1 and CDR2: SGHRS, YFSETQ. There are 16 residues in the CDR3. V lost 4 bases, J lost 8 bases, and 15 bases stayed unmatched. The CDR3 reads CASSTGTIESRHEQFF. The CDR3 DNA reads TGCGCCAGCAGCACCGGGACTATCGAATCACGCCATGAGCAGTTCTTC.

A few counts support this clone. The V gene is TRBV27, the J gene TRBJ2-2, with 8 bases identical to TRBD2. There are 15 residues in the CDR3. Germline-derived CDR1 and CDR2 are MNHEY and SMNVEV (reference sequence). V gave up 0 bases and J gave up 6 bases; unmatched junction bases: 3. The CDR3 reads CASSLSYGGAGELFF. The DNA of the CDR3 is TGTGCCAGCAGTTTATCGTACGGGGGGGCCGGGGAGCTGTTTTTT.

This clone was seen a single time. The chain employs TRBV29-1 and TRBJ2-7; unclear D gene. This CDR3 is built from 12 residues. V lost 0 bases, J lost 2 bases, and 5 bases lay in between. Looked up from germline, CDR1 is SQVTM and CDR2 is ANQGSEA. CDR3 in DNA: TGCAGCGTTGAAGAGTCCCCCTACGAGCAGTACTTC. Translating gives CSVEESPYEQYF.

The chain couples TRBV11-3 to TRBJ2-3; 7 nucleotides align to TRBD1. CDR3 length: 15 amino acids. Germline V gene sequence: CDR1 SGHNT, CDR2 YENEEA. V was clipped by 6 bases and J by 3 bases; unmatched bases: 9. CDR3 region: CASSHRQGRTDTQYF. In nucleotides, the CDR3 is TGTGCCAGCAGTCACAGACAGGGTAGAACAGATACGCAGTATTTT.

Details on this clone: In the same sample, other DNA sequences code for this CDR3. V gene TRBV2 combines with J gene TRBJ2-5; the D gene is possibly TRBD2 (6 bases). CDR1 and CDR2 (germline): SNHLY, FYNNEI. Trimming cost V 3 bases and J 5 bases, with 16 bases left between them. The CDR3 runs 15 residues. This CDR3 is CASSEVGRGTETQYF. As DNA, the CDR3 is TGTGCCAGCAGTGAGGTGGGACGGGGGACGGAGACCCAGTACTTC.

The rearrangement uses TRBV30 and TRBJ1-2; D uncertain. This CDR3 comprises 19 residues. Per germline, CDR1 GTSNPN and CDR2 SVGIG (reference sequence). Trimming left V 5 bases short and J 0 bases short, with 28 bases between. The CDR3 reads CAWDISGIGGSYPNYGYTF. The CDR3 DNA follows: TGTGCCTGGGACATCTCTGGCATAGGAGGGTCTTACCCTAACTATGGCTACACCTTC.

The chain employs TRBV7-9 and TRBJ2-7, with no clear D. Germline CDR1 reads SEHNR; CDR2 reads FQNEAQ (reference sequence). With 5 bases removed from V and 5 bases from J, the gap between germline ends came to 4 bases. CDR3 length: 10 residues. In DNA form, the CDR3 reads TGTGCCAGCAGCGGGAACGAGCAGTACTTC. It specifies CASSGNEQYF.

This chain links TRBV7-9 with TRBJ2-5, with 8 bases matching TRBD1. The CDR3 length is 15 residues. The germline V gene has CDR1 SEHNR and CDR2 FQNEAQ (reference sequence). V lost 6 bases and J lost 1; bases outside the gene matches: 7. The CDR3 sequence is CASRAHTGGQETQYF. In DNA, the CDR3 is TGTGCCAGCAGAGCCCACACAGGGGGCCAAGAGACCCAGTACTTC.

The rearrangement joins TRBV7-9 to TRBJ2-7; D unclear. The length of the CDR3 is 12 residues. Trimming took 4 bases from V and 1 from J, leaving 5 bases between them. Germline values: CDR1 SEHNR, CDR2 FQNEAQ (reference sequence). As DNA, the CDR3 is TGTGCCAGCAGCTACAGTTCCTACGAGCAGTACTTC. This encodes CASSYSSYEQYF. The variable domain in full, with the rest retrieved from reference TRBV7-9 and TRBJ2-7, is DTGVSQNPRHKITKRGQNVTFRCDPISEHNRLYWYRQTLGQGPEFLTYFQNEAQLEKSRLLSDRFSAERPKGSFSTLEIQRTEQGDSAMYLCASSYSSYEQYFGPGTRLTVT.

This clone was counted once. This chain joins TRBV5-1 and TRBJ2-7; no clear D. V lost 2 bases to trimming and J lost 0 bases, with 9 bases between them. This CDR3 spans 14 amino acids. Germline V gene sequence: CDR1 SGHRS, CDR2 YFSETQ. The CDR3 bases are TGCGCCAGCAGCTTTGAGTCCGGCTCCTACGAGCAGTACTTC. This sequence encodes CASSFESGSYEQYF.

The CDR3 nucleotides are TGTGCCAGCAGCTTAGCCGAGACCTACGAGCAGTACTTC. Translating gives CASSLAETYEQYF. The gene calls are TRBV7-9 and TRBJ2-7, with D uncertain. The CDR3 is made up of 13 amino acids. V lost 0 bases to trimming and J lost 2 bases, with 5 bases between them. Germline V gives CDR1 SEHNR, CDR2 FQNEAQ (reference sequence).

The rearrangement uses TRBV7-9 and TRBJ2-2; D possibly uses TRBD1 or TRBD2 (5 bases each). CDR1 SEHNR and CDR2 FQNEAQ come from the germline V gene (reference sequence). The CDR3 is made up of 15 amino acids. The V end lost 1 base, the J end lost 3 bases, and 9 bases lay between the germline ends. The chain's CDR3 is CASSLGGIDTGELFF. CDR3 sequence (DNA): TGTGCCAGCAGCTTAGGGGGGATCGACACCGGGGAGCTGTTTTTT.

The chain combines TRBV5-4 with TRBJ1-6; 11 positions agree with TRBD1. J was trimmed by 14 bases and V by 5 bases; bases with no gene match: 9. The CDR3 spans 14 residues. The germline gives CDR1 SGHNT, CDR2 YYREEE (reference sequence). CDR3 bases: TGTGCCAGCAGTCGTGGGACAGGGGGGAAGGCCCTCCACTTT. Protein sequence: CASSRGTGGKALHF.

The gene calls are TRBV4-2 and TRBJ2-1, with a possible D match to TRBD1 (6 bases). The length of the CDR3 is 13 residues. Germline-derived CDR1 and CDR2 are LGHNA and YNFKEQ. V dropped 1 base and J dropped 8 bases, with 9 bases sitting between them. In nucleotides, the CDR3 is TGTGCCAGCAGCCAAGTGGGGGCCGATGAGCAGTTCTTC. This translates into CASSQVGADEQFF.

The chain is built from TRBV2 and TRBJ2-3; D remains unclear. The CDR3 covers 12 residues. Trimming left V 3 bases short and J 1 base short, with 2 bases between. Germline CDR1 reads SNHLY; CDR2 reads FYNNEI. The CDR3 here is CASSEGTDTQYF. The CDR3 DNA reads as TGTGCCAGCAGTGAGGGCACAGATACGCAGTATTTT. The variable domain in full, completed from reference TRBV2 and TRBJ2-3, reads EPEVTQTPSHQVTQMGQEVILRCVPISNHLYFYWYRQILGQKVEFLVSFYNNEISEKSEIFDDQFSVERPDGSNFTLKIRSTKLEDSAMYFCASSEGTDTQYFGPGTRLTVL.

CDR3 nucleotide sequence: TGTGCCAGCAGCTTAGCAAGCCCCCAAACCTACGAGCAGTACTTC. Translating it yields CASSLASPQTYEQYF. This chain links TRBV7-9 with TRBJ2-7, with unresolved D. The CDR3 has 15 amino acids. The V end was cut by 0 bases, the J end by 2 bases, with 11 bases between. The V gene's germline CDR1 is SEHNR and CDR2 FQNEAQ (reference sequence).